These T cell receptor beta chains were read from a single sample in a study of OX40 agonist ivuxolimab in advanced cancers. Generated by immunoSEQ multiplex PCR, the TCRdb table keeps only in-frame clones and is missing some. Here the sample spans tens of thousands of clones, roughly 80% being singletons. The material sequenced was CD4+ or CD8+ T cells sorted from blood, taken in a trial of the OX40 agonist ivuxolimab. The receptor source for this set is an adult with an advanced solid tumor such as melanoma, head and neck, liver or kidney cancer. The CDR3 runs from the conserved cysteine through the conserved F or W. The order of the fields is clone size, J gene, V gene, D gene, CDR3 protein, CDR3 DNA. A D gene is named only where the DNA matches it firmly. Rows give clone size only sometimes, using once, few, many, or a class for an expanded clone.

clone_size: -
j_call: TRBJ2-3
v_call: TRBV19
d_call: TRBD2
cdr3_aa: CASKRTSGSEPDTQYF
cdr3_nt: TGTGCCAGTAAGAGGACTAGCGGGAGTGAGCCAGATACGCAGTATTTT

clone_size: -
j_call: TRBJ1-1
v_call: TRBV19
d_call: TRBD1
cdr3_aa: CASSIGTGEEGTEAFF
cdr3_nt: TGTGCCAGTAGTATCGGTACAGGGGAAGAGGGCACTGAAGCTTTCTTT

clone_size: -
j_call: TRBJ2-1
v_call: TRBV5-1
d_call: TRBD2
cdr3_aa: CASSQRTSGRGNNEQFF
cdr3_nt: TGCGCCAGCAGCCAACGGACTAGCGGGAGGGGGAACAATGAGCAGTTCTTC

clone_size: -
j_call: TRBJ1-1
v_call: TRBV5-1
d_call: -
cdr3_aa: CASSLPPNTEAFF
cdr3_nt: TGCGCCAGCAGCTTGCCCCCGAACACTGAAGCTTTCTTT

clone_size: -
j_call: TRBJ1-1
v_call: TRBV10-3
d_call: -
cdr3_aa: CAISERWDTEAFF
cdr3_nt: TGTGCCATCAGCGAGCGTTGGGACACTGAAGCTTTCTTT

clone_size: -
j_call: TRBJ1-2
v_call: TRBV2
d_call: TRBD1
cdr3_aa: CASSPGQLYGYTF
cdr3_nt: TGTGCCAGCAGCCCGGGACAGCTGTATGGCTACACCTTC

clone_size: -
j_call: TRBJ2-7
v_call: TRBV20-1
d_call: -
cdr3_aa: CSARGDSEQYF
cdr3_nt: TGCAGTGCTAGAGGGGACTCCGAGCAGTACTTC

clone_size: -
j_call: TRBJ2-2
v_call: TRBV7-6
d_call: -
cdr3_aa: CASSLELSSFTGELFF
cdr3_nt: TGTGCCAGCAGCTTAGAGCTCTCCTCTTTCACCGGGGAGCTGTTTTTT

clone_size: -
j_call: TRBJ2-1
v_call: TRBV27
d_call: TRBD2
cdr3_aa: CASSLAGGSPYNEQFF
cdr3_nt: TGTGCCAGCAGTCTAGCGGGAGGATCCCCCTACAATGAGCAGTTCTTC

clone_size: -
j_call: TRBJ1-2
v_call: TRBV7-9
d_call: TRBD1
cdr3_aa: CASSQGTGIGYGYTF
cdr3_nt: TGCGCCAGCAGCCAAGGGACAGGGATTGGCTATGGCTACACCTTC

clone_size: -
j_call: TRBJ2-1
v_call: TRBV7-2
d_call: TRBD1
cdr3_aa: CASIGKGLQGVTYNEQFF
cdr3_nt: TGTGCCAGCATCGGCAAGGGGTTACAGGGGGTTACCTACAATGAGCAGTTCTTC

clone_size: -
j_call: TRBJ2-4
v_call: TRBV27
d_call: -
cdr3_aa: CASSFTRETNIQYF
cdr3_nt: TGTGCCAGCAGTTTCACCCGTGAGACAAACATTCAGTACTTC

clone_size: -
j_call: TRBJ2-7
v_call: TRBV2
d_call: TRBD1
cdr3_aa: CASRPGTGNNYEQYF
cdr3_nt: TGTGCCAGCAGGCCCGGGACAGGGAATAACTACGAGCAGTACTTC

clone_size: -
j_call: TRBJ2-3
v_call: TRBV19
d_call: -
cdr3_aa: CASSIHADTQYF
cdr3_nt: TGTGCCAGTAGTATCCACGCGGATACGCAGTATTTT

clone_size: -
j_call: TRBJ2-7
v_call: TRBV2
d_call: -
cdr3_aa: CASSEIRGRYEQYF
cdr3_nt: TGTGCCAGCAGTGAGATCCGGGGGAGATACGAGCAGTACTTC

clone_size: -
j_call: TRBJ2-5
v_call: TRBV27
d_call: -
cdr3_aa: CASSRLGRVGETQYF
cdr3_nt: TGTGCCAGCAGTCGCCTAGGTAGGGTTGGTGAGACCCAGTACTTC

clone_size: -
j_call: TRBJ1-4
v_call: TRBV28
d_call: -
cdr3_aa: CASTLNQGVYEKLFF
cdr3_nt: TGTGCCAGCACCCTGAACCAGGGAGTTTATGAAAAACTGTTTTTT

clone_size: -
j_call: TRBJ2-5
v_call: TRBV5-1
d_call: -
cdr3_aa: CASSLTAETQYF
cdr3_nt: TGCGCCAGCAGCTTGACCGCGGAGACCCAGTACTTC

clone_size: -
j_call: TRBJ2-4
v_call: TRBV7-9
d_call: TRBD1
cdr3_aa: CASSPGQGFENIQYF
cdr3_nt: TGTGCCAGCAGCCCCGGACAGGGTTTCGAAAACATTCAGTACTTC

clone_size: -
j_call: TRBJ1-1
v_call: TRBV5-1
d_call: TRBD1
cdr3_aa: CASSPRQGLEAFF
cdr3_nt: TGCGCCAGCAGCCCACGACAGGGACTTGAAGCTTTCTTT

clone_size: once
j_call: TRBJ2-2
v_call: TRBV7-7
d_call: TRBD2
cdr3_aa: CASSLDLLAANTGELFF
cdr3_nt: TGTGCCAGCAGCTTAGATCTACTAGCGGCGAACACCGGGGAGCTGTTTTTT

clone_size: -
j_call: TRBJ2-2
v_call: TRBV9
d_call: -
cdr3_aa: CASTRSPGYTGELFF
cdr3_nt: TGTGCCAGCACCCGTAGCCCCGGGTACACCGGGGAGCTGTTTTTT

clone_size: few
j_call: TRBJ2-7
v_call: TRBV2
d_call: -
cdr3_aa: CASSEYEQYF
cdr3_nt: TGTGCCAGCAGTGAATACGAGCAGTACTTC

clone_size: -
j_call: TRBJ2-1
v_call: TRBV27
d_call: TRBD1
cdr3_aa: CASSLNWMGQGHIEQFF
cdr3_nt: TGTGCCAGCAGTTTAAACTGGATGGGACAGGGTCACATTGAGCAGTTCTTC

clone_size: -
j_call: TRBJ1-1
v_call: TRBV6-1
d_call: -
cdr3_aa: CASSLKQGSLAFF
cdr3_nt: TGTGCCAGCAGTCTCAAACAGGGTTCACTAGCTTTCTTT

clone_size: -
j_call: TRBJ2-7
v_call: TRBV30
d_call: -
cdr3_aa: CAWSVRRDLLNSYEQYF
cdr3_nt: TGTGCCTGGAGTGTACGGAGGGACCTACTAAATTCCTACGAGCAGTACTTC

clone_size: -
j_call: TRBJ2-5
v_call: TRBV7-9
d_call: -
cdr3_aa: CASSLGGGWETQYF
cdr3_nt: TGTGCCAGCAGCTTGGGAGGGGGTTGGGAGACCCAGTACTTC

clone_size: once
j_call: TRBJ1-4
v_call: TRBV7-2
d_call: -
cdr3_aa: CASSSPSATNEKLFF
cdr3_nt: TGTGCCAGCAGCTCTCCGTCGGCAACTAATGAAAAACTGTTTTTT

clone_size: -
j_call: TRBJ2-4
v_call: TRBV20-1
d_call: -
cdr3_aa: CSAMKSGIQYF
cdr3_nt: TGCAGTGCTATGAAAAGCGGGATTCAGTACTTC

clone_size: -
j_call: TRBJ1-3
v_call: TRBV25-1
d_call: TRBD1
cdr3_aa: CASSTGQGFSGNTIYF
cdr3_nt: TGTGCCAGCAGTACTGGACAGGGCTTCTCTGGAAACACCATATATTTT

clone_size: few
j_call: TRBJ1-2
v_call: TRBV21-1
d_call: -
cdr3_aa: CASSSGGILQGMGYGYTF
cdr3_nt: TGTGCCAGCAGCAGTGGGGGTATTTTACAGGGGATGGGCTATGGCTACACCTTC

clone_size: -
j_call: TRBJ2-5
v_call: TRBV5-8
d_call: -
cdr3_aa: CASSLVNFLETQYF
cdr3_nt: TGTGCCAGCAGCTTGGTCAATTTTTTAGAGACCCAGTACTTC

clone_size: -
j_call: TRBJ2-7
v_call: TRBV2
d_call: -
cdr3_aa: CASNGVGSYEQYF
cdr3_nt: TGTGCCAGCAACGGTGTGGGGTCCTACGAGCAGTACTTC

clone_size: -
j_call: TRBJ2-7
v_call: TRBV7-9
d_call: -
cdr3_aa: CASSLGQSSYEQYF
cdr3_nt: TGTGCCAGCAGCCTAGGACAGAGCTCCTACGAGCAGTACTTC

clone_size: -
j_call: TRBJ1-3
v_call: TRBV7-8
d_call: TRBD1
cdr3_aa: CASSLAGGTRNTIYF
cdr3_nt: TGTGCCAGCAGCCTGGCAGGGGGTACGAGAAACACCATATATTTT